These 20 T cell receptor beta chains came from one sample sequenced in a study of T cell repertoires in cytomegalovirus infection. TCRdb redid the calling of the reads with MiXCR, one entry per CDR3 protein. The sample has about 500,000 distinct CDR3 sequences, around 30% seen once. Antigens of these TCRs are unknown. The material sequenced was cultured PBMCs, taken from culture after CMV antigen stimulation. These receptors originate from a human donor in good health (CMV status not recorded). Some clones in this sample may be carry-over from other donors' samples.

CDR3 in amino acids: CATSRDMGQDTQYF. The CDR3 DNA follows: TGTGCCACCAGCAGAGATATGGGGCAAGATACGCAGTATTTT. The chain combines TRBV15 with TRBJ2-3; TRBD1 is a possible D gene (5 bases). Germline V gene sequence: CDR1 LNHNV, CDR2 YYDKDF (reference sequence). With 0 bases removed from V and 5 bases from J, the gap between germline ends came to 9 bases. The CDR3 contains 14 residues.

V and J are TRBV28 and TRBJ2-1, with TRBD2 identical over 14 bases. The CDR3 contains 16 residues. With 5 bases clipped from V and 9 bases from J, the junction kept 9 bases outside the gene matches. Germline lookup yields CDR1 MDHEN and CDR2 SYDVKM. CDR3 DNA sequence: TGTGCCAGCAGTCCAATCGGACTAGCGGGAGGTGGTGAGCAGTTCTTC. Translation gives CASSPIGLAGGGEQFF. Looking up the rest from reference TRBV28 and TRBJ2-1 gives the full variable domain: DVKVTQSSRYLVKRTGEKVFLECVQDMDHENMFWYRQDPGLGLRLIYFSYDVKMKEKGDIPEGYSVSREKKERFSLILESASTNQTSMYLCASSPIGLAGGGEQFFGPGTRLTVL.

Many counts were recorded for this clonotype. The rearrangement uses TRBV7-8 and TRBJ2-1; tentatively, D is TRBD2 (6 bases). Trimming took off 3 bases at V and 2 bases at J, with 14 bases between the two ends. Per the germline V gene, CDR1 is SGHVS and CDR2 is FQNEAQ. There are 16 residues in the CDR3. CDR3: CASSFEAGRTYNEQFF. The CDR3 DNA is TGTGCCAGCAGCTTCGAGGCCGGGAGAACCTACAATGAGCAGTTCTTC. Complete variable domain (other parts from reference TRBV7-8 and TRBJ2-1): GAGVSQSPRYKVAKRGQDVALRCDPISGHVSLFWYQQALGQGPEFLTYFQNEAQLDKSGLPSDRFFAERPEGSVSTLKIQRTQQEDSAVYLCASSFEAGRTYNEQFFGPGTRLTVL.

The rearrangement links TRBV28 to TRBJ2-1, with TRBD2 matching over 13 bases. J gave up 6 bases and V 6 bases, and 8 bases lay outside the gene matches. Germline CDR1 MDHEN, CDR2 SYDVKM. This CDR3 has 16 residues. The CDR3 spells CASSHDTSGRGNEQFF. The CDR3 DNA reads TGTGCCAGCAGCCATGATACTAGCGGGAGGGGCAATGAGCAGTTCTTC.

This clonotype was seen ten or more times. V gene TRBV7-2 combines with J gene TRBJ2-7, with 7 bases aligning to TRBD1. In germline, CDR1 is SGHTA, CDR2 FQGNSA. The junction had 6 bases not matched to a gene; V was cut back by 2 bases and J by 2 bases. The CDR3 contains 15 residues. The CDR3 DNA reads TGTGCCAGCAGCTTAAGGGTGGGACAGACCTACGAGCAGTACTTC. Translation gives CASSLRVGQTYEQYF.

The V call is TRBV9, the J call TRBJ2-2; 9 bases align to TRBD2. The germline V gene has CDR1 SGDLS and CDR2 YYNGEE. V lost 0 bases and J lost 7; bases outside the gene matches: 7. This CDR3 has 16 residues. The CDR3 loop reads CASSVGIAGADGELFF. The CDR3 region has the DNA TGTGCCAGCAGCGTAGGAATAGCGGGAGCTGACGGGGAGCTGTTTTTT.

This clonotype was observed a handful of times. The chain has TRBV7-3 and TRBJ2-6; 7 nucleotides match TRBD1. This CDR3 spans 18 amino acids. The germline V gene has CDR1 SGHTA and CDR2 FQGTGA. The J segment lost 0 bases and the V segment lost 5 bases, leaving 10 bases of the junction unmatched. CDR3 nucleotide sequence: TGTGCCAGCAGCCCTTTCTCGGGACAGTCCTCTGGGGCCAACGTCCTGACTTTC. Encoded protein: CASSPFSGQSSGANVLTF.

This clonotype turned up a few times. The V gene is TRBV4-3, the J gene TRBJ2-4; the D is unclear. The CDR3 has 13 residues. V gave up 9 bases and J gave up 7 bases, with 16 bases separating them. The germline gives CDR1 LGHNA, CDR2 YSLEER. CDR3 coding DNA: TGCGCCAGTACTCTATTAGGGTCCAACATTCAGTACTTC. As protein: CASTLLGSNIQYF.

This clonotype was detected many times. The rearrangement uses TRBV12-3 or TRBV12-4 and TRBJ1-6, with D possibly matching TRBD1 (5 bases). V was trimmed by 1 base and J by 5 bases, leaving 6 bases between them. This CDR3 region has 14 residues. As DNA, the CDR3 is TGTGCCAGCAGTTTAGTGACAGATAATTCACCCCTCCACTTT. It is translated as CASSLVTDNSPLHF.

The J gene is TRBJ2-5, the V gene TRBV6-2 or TRBV6-3; 10 nucleotides line up with TRBD2. The CDR3 contains 15 residues. CDR1 MNHEY and CDR2 SVGEGT come from the germline V gene. V trimming: 5 bases; J trimming: 4 bases; junction bases outside the gene matches: 7. In DNA, the CDR3 is TGTGCCAGCAGTCAACCTAGCGGGAGCGGAGAGACCCAGTACTTC. Protein product: CASSQPSGSGETQYF.

The V call is TRBV7-2, the J call TRBJ2-1; D not certain. Trimming pared 2 bases from V and 5 bases from J, leaving 13 bases between. Germline lookup yields CDR1 SGHTA and CDR2 FQGNSA. This CDR3 has 15 residues. For the CDR3, the DNA is TGTGCCAGCAGCTTAACGGGTCTAATGAACAATGAGCAGTTCTTC. As protein: CASSLTGLMNNEQFF.

The chain employs TRBV2 and TRBJ1-1; 12 bases line up with TRBD1. Germline V gives CDR1 SNHLY, CDR2 FYNNEI. V was pared by 10 bases and J by 0 bases, with 12 bases of the junction left unmatched. This CDR3 is 17 amino acids long. Here the CDR3 DNA reads TGTGCCACCATTTCGGGACAGGGGGCGCGAATGAACACTGAAGCTTTCTTT. Protein product: CATISGQGARMNTEAFF.

This clonotype was picked up one time. This chain uses TRBV11-2 with TRBJ2-1; 15 nucleotides align to TRBD2. Germline V gene lookup returns CDR1 SGHAT and CDR2 FQNNGV. This CDR3 spans 16 amino acids. Trimming took 8 bases from V and 2 from J; bases not matched to a gene: 4. As DNA, the CDR3 is TGTGCCAGCTGGACTAGCGGGAGGGAAACCTACAATGAGCAGTTCTTC. Amino acids: CASWTSGRETYNEQFF. Complete variable domain (other parts from reference TRBV11-2 and TRBJ2-1): EAGVAQSPRYKIIEKRQSVAFWCNPISGHATLYWYQQILGQGPKLLIQFQNNGVVDDSQLPKDRFSAERLKGVDSTLKIQPAKLEDSAVYLCASWTSGRETYNEQFFGPGTRLTVL.

This chain joins TRBV20-1 and TRBJ2-1; 10 bases match TRBD2. Germline CDR1 DFQATT, CDR2 SNEGSKA (reference sequence). Trimming cost V 4 bases and J 4 bases; bases outside gene matches: 7. The CDR3 totals 15 residues. CDR3 sequence: CSAIGGAGGYNEQFF. The CDR3 coding sequence is TGCAGTGCTATAGGTGGAGCGGGAGGGTACAATGAGCAGTTCTTC.

The chain joins TRBV12-3 or TRBV12-4 to TRBJ1-4; D remains unclear. Between the trimmed V and J ends, which lost 3 bases and 7 bases, there was a span of 12 bases. This CDR3 is 14 amino acids long. The CDR3: CASSFGDLGEKLFF. CDR3 DNA: TGTGCCAGCAGTTTCGGGGATCTTGGTGAAAAACTGTTTTTT.

The chain carries TRBV20-1 and TRBJ2-3, with 10 bases fitting TRBD2. Germline CDR1 and CDR2: DFQATT and SNEGSKA (reference sequence). V lost 7 bases and J lost 0; bases outside the gene matches: 7. CDR3 size: 15 residues. The DNA for the CDR3 is TGCAGTGGAACAGCGGGAGGGTGGAGCACAGATACGCAGTATTTT. This translates into CSGTAGGWSTDTQYF.

This clonotype has just a few counts. The CDR3 loop reads CASSPPNPQGIGTEAFF. The CDR3 coding sequence is TGTGCCAGCTCACCACCCAACCCACAGGGGATTGGAACTGAAGCTTTCTTT. The V gene is TRBV18, the J gene TRBJ1-1, with TRBD1 matching 7 bases. The germline V gene has CDR1 KGHSH and CDR2 LQKENI. The CDR3 is 17 residues long. Losses at the gene ends were 0 bases for V and 5 bases for J; bases not matched to a gene: 12.

V and J are TRBV18 and TRBJ2-2, with TRBD1 as a possible D gene (5 bases). Germline V gene data show CDR1 as KGHSH and CDR2 as LQKENI. The CDR3 length is 13 residues. Trimming removed 3 bases at V and 4 bases at J, with 6 bases between. The CDR3 nucleotides read TGTGCCAGCTCACCGACAGCCACCGGGGAGCTGTTTTTT. Its translation: CASSPTATGELFF.

The chain's CDR3 is CASSFRETALPDTQYF. The CDR3 nucleotides read TGTGCCAGCAGCTTTCGCGAGACAGCCCTTCCAGATACGCAGTATTTT. This chain links TRBV7-6 with TRBJ2-3, with D possibly TRBD1 on 5 matching bases. Per the germline V gene, CDR1 is SGHVS and CDR2 is FNYEAQ. The CDR3 runs to 16 residues. The V gene lost 3 bases and the J gene lost 4 bases, with 17 bases spanning the gap.

V and J are TRBV27 and TRBJ1-4; 11 bases line up with TRBD1. This CDR3 spans 15 amino acids. Losses at the gene ends were 5 bases for V and 6 bases for J; bases not matched to a gene: 5. Germline V gives CDR1 MNHEY, CDR2 SMNVEV (reference sequence). CDR3 loop: CASSPGDRGDEKLFF. CDR3 sequence (DNA): TGTGCCAGCAGTCCTGGGGACAGGGGGGATGAAAAACTGTTTTTT.